There are many counts of the clone carrying this TCR beta chain. MiXCR, run by TCRdb on the 5' RACE reads, gives a single entry per CDR3 protein. The table shows approximately 52,000 distinct CDR3 sequences, with about 5.8% occurring only once. Sample time point: sample taken at primary tumor resection. Without sorting, whole RNA was sequenced from tumor, nontumor lung or frozen PBMC. CDR3 length: 14 amino acids. Germline CDR1 and CDR2: ENHRY and SYGVKD. V trimming: 5 bases; J trimming: 3 bases; junction bases outside the gene matches: 4. This sample was taken from a study of spatial heterogeneity in lung cancer. Across the whole study: Sequences of the beta chain were consistently detected in greater numbers than alpha-chain sequences.

V usage is TRBV10-3 and J usage is TRBJ2-5; 9 bases map to TRBD2. This sequence originates from a male donor with early-stage non-small cell lung cancer. The specimen was PBMCs, collected at surgery. The CDR3 spells CAISNRLAEETQYF. In nucleotides, the CDR3 is TGTGCCATCAGTAACCGACTAGCGGAAGAGACCCAGTACTTC.